This T cell receptor (beta chain) was profiled in a study of CD8+CD57+ T cells in acquired aplastic anemia. Study-level findings and limits: Patients and controls turned out to have roughly 29 CD8+ CDR3 sequences in common.

All patients picked for sequencing had shown, by flow cytometry, an expansion of CD8+CD57+ cells. TCR beta VDJ and CDR3 profiling used genomic DNA as template. Via MiXCR, TCRdb re-called the reads, giving one row per CDR3 protein. The sample has under 200,000 distinct CDR3 sequences; roughly 45% are singletons. CDR1 and CDR2 from the germline V gene are SGDLS and YYNGEE. The CDR3 runs 14 residues. V gave up 3 bases and J gave up 2 bases, with 11 bases separating them. This clonotype was counted ten times or more. Its antigen is unidentified. The V call is TRBV9, the J call TRBJ2-5; D possibly matches TRBD1 or TRBD2 (5 bases each). The sample consisted of sorted CD4+, CD8+, or CD8+CD57+ T cells (not recorded which) from PBMCs. This TCR was sampled from a human donor with aplastic anemia. The CDR3 DNA follows: TGTGCCAGCAGCGGAGGGGTGAATCAAGAGACCCAGTACTTC. Its translation is CASSGGVNQETQYF. Full variable domain (remainder filled in from reference TRBV9 and TRBJ2-5): DSGVTQTPKHLITATGQRVTLRCSPRSGDLSVYWYQQSLDQGLQFLIQYYNGEERAKGNILERFSAQQFPDLHSELNLSSLELGDSALYFCASSGGVNQETQYFGPGTRLLVL.